These 15 T cell receptor beta chains came from one sample sequenced in a study of CD8+ T cells in alopecia areata. It was cDNA, reverse transcribed from extracted RNA, that served as the sequencing template. The protocol was immunoSEQ multiplex PCR, while the TCRdb copy is restricted to in-frame clones and leaves out a portion. The sample shows 130,000 to 150,000 clones, 40% to 55% of them seen only once. The material sequenced was CD4+ T cells sorted from blood, taken at week 0. Receptor source: a human donor with alopecia areata.

The chain uses TRBV7-9 and TRBJ2-7, with D tentatively TRBD2 (6 bases). Trimming cost V 1 base and J 5 bases, with 12 bases left between them. This CDR3 contains 14 residues. Germline assignment: CDR1 SEHNR and CDR2 FQNEAQ (reference sequence). In DNA form, the CDR3 reads TGTGCCAGCAGCTTAGACGGGAGTACCCACGAGCAGTACTTC. This encodes CASSLDGSTHEQYF.

This clone has more than one count but fewer than ten. The chain employs TRBV5-1 and TRBJ2-1; 10 nucleotides align to TRBD2. The CDR3 is made up of 16 amino acids. Unmatched junction bases numbered 8, after V lost 0 bases and J lost 8 bases. Germline-derived CDR1 and CDR2 are SGHRS and YFSETQ. The chain's CDR3 is CASSLAGLAAGDEQFF. The DNA for the CDR3 is TGCGCCAGCAGCTTGGCCGGACTAGCGGCTGGGGATGAGCAGTTCTTC.

A single count supports this clone. The chain is built from TRBV11-2 and TRBJ2-7; D is unclear. V was clipped by 5 bases and J by 2 bases, with 22 bases between them. The length of the CDR3 is 17 residues. Germline values: CDR1 SGHAT, CDR2 FQNNGV. CDR3 DNA sequence: TGTGCCAGCAGCCTTAATCTGGTTAGATTTCGTACCTACGAGCAGTACTTC. Translation: CASSLNLVRFRTYEQYF.

The chain joins TRBV5-1 to TRBJ2-1; 10 nucleotides line up with TRBD1. Germline CDR1 is SGHRS and CDR2 is YFSETQ. The length of the CDR3 is 15 residues. After removal of 5 bases from V and 5 bases from J, the junction contained 7 bases not matched to a gene. CDR3 coding DNA: TGCGCCAGCAGACTTAGACAGGGGGCGGACAATGAGCAGTTCTTC. This sequence encodes CASRLRQGADNEQFF.

This chain links TRBV18 with TRBJ2-1, with D tentatively TRBD1 (5 bases). Germline V gives CDR1 KGHSH, CDR2 LQKENI. V was trimmed by 0 bases and J by 12 bases, leaving 12 bases between them. There are 13 residues in the CDR3. The chain's CDR3 is CASSPPSRVGQFF. The CDR3 region has the DNA TGTGCCAGCTCACCACCAAGCAGGGTTGGGCAGTTCTTC.

The CDR3 sequence: CAWSATGGWGEQYF. The DNA for the CDR3 is TGTGCCTGGAGTGCCACAGGGGGCTGGGGCGAGCAGTACTTC. V is TRBV30 and J is TRBJ2-7; TRBD1 agrees at 9 bases. CDR1 and CDR2 (germline): GTSNPN, SVGIG (reference sequence). V shed 1 base, J shed 6 bases, and the junction held 7 bases outside the gene matches. This CDR3 is built from 14 residues.

The CDR3 here is CASSLAGADEKLFF. The CDR3 DNA follows: TGTGCCAGCAGCTTAGCAGGGGCGGATGAAAAACTGTTTTTT. The chain couples TRBV7-6 to TRBJ1-4; D possibly corresponds to TRBD1 (5 bases). CDR3 length equals 14 residues. CDR1 and CDR2 (germline): SGHVS, FNYEAQ. V was shortened by 0 bases and J by 6 bases, with 8 bases between the two germline ends.

This clone came up a few times. The chain employs TRBV6-6 and TRBJ2-1; tentative D call: TRBD2 (7 bases). CDR3 size: 14 residues. Germline V gene lookup returns CDR1 MNHNY and CDR2 SVGAGI (reference sequence). The ends were cut back, 0 bases at V and 9 bases at J, with 12 bases in the middle. The CDR3 DNA follows: TGTGCCAGCAGTTACTCCCTAGCGGACAGTGAGCAGTTCTTC. Residues: CASSYSLADSEQFF.

The table lists this clone with a count of one. The chain has TRBV27 and TRBJ1-5, with 8 nucleotides matching TRBD1. Germline values: CDR1 MNHEY, CDR2 SMNVEV (reference sequence). This CDR3 region has 15 residues. J gave up 4 bases and V 5 bases, and 7 bases lay outside the gene matches. CDR3 in amino acids: CASSAGQALNQPQHF. The CDR3 DNA follows: TGTGCCAGCAGTGCGGGACAGGCCTTGAATCAGCCCCAGCATTTT.

The chain recombines TRBV5-1 with TRBJ2-5, with D possibly called TRBD1 or TRBD2 (6 bases each). The V gene's germline CDR1 is SGHRS and CDR2 YFSETQ. The ends were cut back, 2 bases at V and 3 bases at J, with 8 bases in the middle. The CDR3 runs to 13 residues. The CDR3 region has the DNA TGCGCCAGCAGCTTTAGGGGGGAAGAGACCCAGTACTTC. Protein: CASSFRGEETQYF. Full variable domain (outside the CDR3, taken from reference TRBV5-1 and TRBJ2-5): KAGVTQTPRYLIKTRGQQVTLSCSPISGHRSVSWYQQTPGQGLQFLFEYFSETQRNKGNFPGRFSGRQFSNSRSEMNVSTLELGDSALYLCASSFRGEETQYFGPGTRLLVL.

The V and J genes are TRBV2 and TRBJ1-4; D not resolved. Trimming took 6 bases from V and 7 from J, leaving 9 bases between them. CDR1 SNHLY and CDR2 FYNNEI come from the germline V gene. This CDR3 comprises 12 residues. The CDR3 nucleotides read TGTGCCAGCAGGTTGGCAGGTGAAAAACTGTTTTTT. Translated: CASRLAGEKLFF.

At least ten counts were recorded for this clone. V usage is TRBV15 and J usage is TRBJ2-1, with 9 bases fitting TRBD2. The CDR3 covers 16 residues. Germline lookup yields CDR1 LNHNV and CDR2 YYDKDF (reference sequence). The ends lost 4 bases at V and 1 base at J; junction bases unmatched: 5. Here the CDR3 reads CATSTHLAGSYNEQFF. The CDR3 DNA follows: TGTGCCACCAGCACCCATCTAGCGGGATCCTACAATGAGCAGTTCTTC. The full variable domain, rest sourced from reference TRBV15 and TRBJ2-1, is DAMVIQNPRYQVTQFGKPVTLSCSQTLNHNVMYWYQQKSSQAPKLLFHYYDKDFNNEADTPDNFQSRRPNTSFCFLDIRSPGLGDTAMYLCATSTHLAGSYNEQFFGPGTRLTVL.

The chain combines TRBV10-3 with TRBJ1-1; D call uncertain. This CDR3 has 14 amino acids. Deletions cut 0 bases from V and 0 bases from J, with 5 bases between. CDR1 and CDR2 from the germline V gene are ENHRY and SYGVKD. CDR3 amino acids: CAISESAVNTEAFF. The CDR3 nucleotides read TGTGCCATCAGTGAGTCGGCGGTGAACACTGAAGCTTTCTTT.

Regarding this clone: The same CDR3 can be traced to other DNA sequences in this sample. This sequence joins TRBV5-1 and TRBJ2-3; D ambiguous. Germline CDR1 and CDR2: SGHRS and YFSETQ. The CDR3 is 11 amino acids. Trimming removed 0 bases at V and 8 bases at J, with 4 bases between. CDR3 protein: CASSLEATQYF. The CDR3 DNA reads as TGCGCCAGCAGCTTGGAGGCTACGCAGTATTTT.

This clone has a single count. This chain joins TRBV11-3 and TRBJ1-2; D unresolved. V was shortened by 5 bases and J by 2 bases, with 6 bases between the two germline ends. Germline V gene lookup returns CDR1 SGHNT and CDR2 YENEEA. This CDR3 is 12 amino acids long. CDR3 DNA: TGTGCCAGCAGCCCTGACAACTATGGCTACACCTTC. It is translated as CASSPDNYGYTF. Drawing the rest from reference TRBV11-3 and TRBJ1-2, the complete variable domain is EAGVVQSPRYKIIEKKQPVAFWCNPISGHNTLYWYLQNLGQGPELLIRYENEEAVDDSQLPKDRFSAERLKGVDSTLKIQPAELGDSAVYLCASSPDNYGYTFGSGTRLTVV.